Presented here are 10 T cell receptor beta chains from one specimen sequenced in a study of T cell responses to AZD1222 COVID-19 vaccine (dated by TCRdb to the early 2020s). The sample's time point, from its label and the paper: baseline before first vaccination. The receptor library was made with the immunoSEQ multiplex PCR assay. Entries here come from immuneACCESS through TCRdb and include only in-frame sequences with V and J called. Some clones fail to appear in such tables; in the studies checked, an unresolved V gene covers under half of the shortfall, and the cause of the remainder is unknown. Here the sample has roughly 150,000 clones; less than 95% occur a single time. The ten largest clones represent 1.5% to 2% of the sample. This specimen consisted of peripheral blood, obtained on day 0 of AZD1222 vaccination. These receptor sequences come from an adult in good health.

V and J are TRBV21-1 and TRBJ2-7; TRBD2 is taken as the D call from the table, unchecked against the DNA. TRBV21-1 is deemed a pseudogene. The CDR3 extends over 12 amino acids. The CDR3 spells CASSKTSNEQYF. CDR3 bases: TGTGCCAGCAGCAAGACTAGTAACGAGCAGTACTTC.

The genes are TRBV11-3 and TRBJ1-1, with TRBD1 matching 8 bases. The ends lost 5 bases at V and 2 bases at J; junction bases unmatched: 10. The CDR3 has 16 amino acids. Germline lookup yields CDR1 SGHNT and CDR2 YENEEA. The CDR3 DNA reads as TGTGCCAGCAGCCAAACCACAGGGGGAGTAAACACTGAAGCTTTCTTT. Its protein product is CASSQTTGGVNTEAFF.

V gene TRBV4-2 combines with J gene TRBJ2-3; D is unclear. Trimming left V 1 base short and J 2 bases short, with 10 bases between. CDR1 is LGHNA and CDR2 is YNFKEQ in the germline V gene. This CDR3 contains 15 residues. CDR3 coding DNA: TGTGCCAGCAGCCAAGGAGGCGGTGACACAGATACGCAGTATTTT. As protein: CASSQGGGDTDTQYF.

This chain links TRBV9 with TRBJ2-3; no reliable D call. Germline V gene sequence: CDR1 SGDLS, CDR2 YYNGEE. Trimming removed 6 bases from V and 1 base from J, with 12 bases in between. This CDR3 has 14 residues. CDR3 sequence: CASTNLGGTDTQYF. The CDR3 DNA reads as TGTGCCAGCACAAATTTGGGCGGCACAGATACGCAGTATTTT.

The J gene is TRBJ1-5, the V gene TRBV6-5; 8 bases line up with TRBD1. With 6 bases clipped from V and 7 bases from J, the junction kept 8 bases outside the gene matches. The CDR3 loop spans 14 amino acids. In germline, CDR1 is MNHEY, CDR2 SVGAGI. DNA for the CDR3: TGTGCCAGCAGGTCGACAGGGGAGGGCCAGCCCCAGCATTTT. It codes for CASRSTGEGQPQHF.

The chain couples TRBV5-1 to TRBJ1-6; the D gene is possibly TRBD1 (5 bases). V was shortened by 5 bases and J by 0 bases, with 12 bases between the two germline ends. This CDR3 is 16 amino acids long. Germline V gene data show CDR1 as SGHRS and CDR2 as YFSETQ. CDR3 residues: CASRPDSSSYNSPLHF. The CDR3 nucleotides are TGCGCCAGCAGACCAGACAGTTCCTCCTATAATTCACCCCTCCACTTT.

The sample holds one count of this clone. J is TRBJ2-5 and V is TRBV5-4; 7 bases are a match to TRBD2. Per the germline V gene, CDR1 is SGHNT and CDR2 is YYREEE (reference sequence). The CDR3 consists of 14 residues. V lost 5 bases to trimming and J lost 3 bases; unmatched junction nucleotides: 7. The CDR3 protein is CASSHPSGEETQYF. In DNA, the CDR3 is TGTGCCAGCAGTCACCCTAGCGGCGAAGAGACCCAGTACTTC. Based on the CDR3 plus reference TRBV5-4 and TRBJ2-5, the full variable domain is ETGVTQSPTHLIKTRGQQVTLRCSSQSGHNTVSWYQQALGQGPQFIFQYYREEENGRGNFPPRFSGLQFPNYSSELNVNALELDDSALYLCASSHPSGEETQYFGPGTRLLVL.

CDR3 residues: CASSQFSASRGSTNEKLFF. The CDR3, as DNA: TGCGCCAGCAGCCAATTTAGTGCTTCCAGGGGGTCAACTAATGAAAAACTGTTTTTT. The chain links TRBV4-1 to TRBJ1-4; TRBD1 aligns across 7 bases. J gave up 0 bases and V 2 bases, and 12 bases lay outside the gene matches. The germline gives CDR1 MGHRA, CDR2 YSYEKL. This CDR3 is 19 amino acids long.

This sequence joins TRBV9 and TRBJ1-5; 7 bases are a match to TRBD1. CDR3 length: 14 residues. CDR1 SGDLS and CDR2 YYNGEE come from the germline V gene. V dropped 0 bases and J dropped 6; count of bases not matched to a gene: 3. The DNA for the CDR3 is TGTGCCAGCAGCGTAGGACAGGGTGGTCAGCCCCAGCATTTT. It is translated as CASSVGQGGQPQHF.

The gene calls are TRBV19 and TRBJ2-4, with TRBD1 matching 7 bases. Trimming at V came to 7 bases and at J to 4 bases, leaving 13 bases not matched to a gene. CDR3 length: 16 residues. The germline V gene encodes CDR1 LNHDA and CDR2 SQIVND (reference sequence). The CDR3 sequence: CASKFEGASGKNIQYF. The DNA for the CDR3 is TGTGCCAGTAAGTTCGAGGGGGCTTCAGGGAAAAACATTCAGTACTTC. Full variable domain (outside the CDR3, taken from reference TRBV19 and TRBJ2-4): DGGITQSPKYLFRKEGQNVTLSCEQNLNHDAMYWYRQDPGQGLRLIYYSQIVNDFQKGDIAEGYSVSREKKESFPLTVTSAQKNPTAFYLCASKFEGASGKNIQYFGAGTRLSVL.